The subject of this entry is one T cell receptor beta chain. The CDR3 sequence is 14 residues long. Germline V lookup: CDR1 SGHTA, CDR2 FQGTGA. Trimming cost V 4 bases and J 0 bases, with 9 bases left between them. Each CDR3 protein gets one entry after TCRdb re-called the 5' RACE reads with MiXCR. This sample has approximately 350,000 distinct CDR3 sequences, with 25% to 30% found just once. This specimen comes from a study of T-cell memory formation after mild COVID-19. The source material was PBMCs or a T cell subset sorted from them (not recorded which). This clonotype was sampled from an adult woman who had mild COVID-19 (a few samples of this study predate the infection). Cell type and time point are not known. The rearrangement uses TRBV7-3 and TRBJ1-2; a possible D gene is TRBD1 (5 bases). The CDR3 DNA is TGTGCCAGCAGCTCGGGACTGCCTAACTATGGCTACACCTTC. Its translation is CASSSGLPNYGYTF.